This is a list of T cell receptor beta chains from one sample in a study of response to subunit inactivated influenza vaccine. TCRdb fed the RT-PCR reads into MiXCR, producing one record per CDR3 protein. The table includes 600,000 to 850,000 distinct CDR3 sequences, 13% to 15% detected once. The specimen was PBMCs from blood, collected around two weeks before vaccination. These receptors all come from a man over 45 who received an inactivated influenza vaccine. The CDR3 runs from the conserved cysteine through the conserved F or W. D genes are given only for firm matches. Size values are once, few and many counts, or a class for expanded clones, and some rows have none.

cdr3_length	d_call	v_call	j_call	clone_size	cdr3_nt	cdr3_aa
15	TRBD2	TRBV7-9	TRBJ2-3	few	TGTGCCAGCAGCTTAGGGCAGCGGGGAGTAGATACGCAGTATTTT	CASSLGQRGVDTQYF
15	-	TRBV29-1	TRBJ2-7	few	TGCAGCGCTGCGGGCAGCGGGCGCGGGACCTACGAGCAGTACTTC	CSAAGSGRGTYEQYF
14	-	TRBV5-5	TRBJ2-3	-	TGTGCCAGCAGGCAGGACACCCCCACAGATACGCAGTATTTT	CASRQDTPTDTQYF
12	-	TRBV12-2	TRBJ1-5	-	TGTGCAAGTCGCTTAGCATACCAGCCCCAGCATTTT	CASRLAYQPQHF
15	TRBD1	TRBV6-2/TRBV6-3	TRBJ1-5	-	TGTGCCAGCAGTAAGGACAGGGCCGGCAATCAGCCCCAGCATTTT	CASSKDRAGNQPQHF
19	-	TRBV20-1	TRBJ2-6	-	TGCAGTGCTAGAGCTTCCGGGACATCGGTCTTGGTTGGGGCCAACGTCCTGACTTTC	CSARASGTSVLVGANVLTF
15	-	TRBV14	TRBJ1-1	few	TGTGCCAGCAGCCAAGACCCCGGGGGAAGAAGTGAAGCTTTCTTT	CASSQDPGGRSEAFF
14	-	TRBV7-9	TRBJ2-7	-	TGTGCCAGCAGCTTAAGCTTGGGAGGCGACGAGCAGTACTTC	CASSLSLGGDEQYF
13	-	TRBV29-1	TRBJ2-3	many	TGCAGCGTTGAACGGGAGAGCACAGATACGCAGTATTTT	CSVERESTDTQYF
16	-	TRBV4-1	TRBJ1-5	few	TGCGCCAGCAGCCAAGAGGTGGGGGCGCGGGGTCAGCCCCAGCATTTT	CASSQEVGARGQPQHF
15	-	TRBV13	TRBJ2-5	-	TGTGCCAGCAGCCCCCGACTGGAGGGTAAGAAGACCCAGTACTTC	CASSPRLEGKKTQYF
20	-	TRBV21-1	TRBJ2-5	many	TGTGCCAGCAGCCCCCCCCCTGGGGCTAGCGGGGGACGACTGAAAGAGACCCAGTACTTC	CASSPPPGASGGRLKETQYF
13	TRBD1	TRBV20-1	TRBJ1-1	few	TGCAGTGCTCCCAGGGACAGGGTTACTGAAGCTTTCTTT	CSAPRDRVTEAFF
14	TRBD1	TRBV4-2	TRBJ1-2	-	TGTGCCAGCAGCCAGGGGACAGGGAACTATGGCTACACCTTC	CASSQGTGNYGYTF
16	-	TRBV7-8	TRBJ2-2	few	TGTGCCAGCAGCATTGGAGGGGGGGCGAGCACCGGGGAGCTGTTTTTT	CASSIGGGASTGELFF
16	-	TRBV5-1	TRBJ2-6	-	TGCGCCAGCAGCTCGGACAGCCCCTCTGGGGCCAACGTCCTGACTTTC	CASSSDSPSGANVLTF
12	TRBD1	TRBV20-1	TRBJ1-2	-	TGCAGTGCGCTGGACAGGGCGGATGGCTACACCTTC	CSALDRADGYTF
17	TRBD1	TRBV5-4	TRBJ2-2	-	TGTGCCAGCAGCTTGGCCCCCCAGGGGGCGAACACCGGGGAGCTGTTTTTT	CASSLAPQGANTGELFF
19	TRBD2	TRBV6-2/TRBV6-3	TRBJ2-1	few	TGTGCCAGCAGGCGCGGGACTAGCGGGAGGGAATACAACCCCAATGAGCAGTTCTTC	CASRRGTSGREYNPNEQFF
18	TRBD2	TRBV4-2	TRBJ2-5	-	TGTGCCAGCAGCCAAGTGGCTAGCGGGAGGGGGTACCAAGAGACCCAGTACTTC	CASSQVASGRGYQETQYF
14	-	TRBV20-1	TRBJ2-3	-	TGCAGTGCTAGAGATCGACAGAGCACAGATGCGCAGTATTTT	CSARDRQSTDAQYF
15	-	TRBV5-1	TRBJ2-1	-	TGCGCCAGCGGTCAGGACACCGTTACCTACAATGAGCAGTTCTTC	CASGQDTVTYNEQFF
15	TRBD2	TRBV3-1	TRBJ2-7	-	TGTGCCAGCAGCCAACTTAGCGGGAGGAGACACGAGCAGTACTTC	CASSQLSGRRHEQYF
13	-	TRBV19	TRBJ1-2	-	TGTGCCAGTAGTATATCGGCAGGAGATGGCTACACCTTC	CASSISAGDGYTF
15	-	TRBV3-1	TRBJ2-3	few	TGTGCCAGCAGCCAAGGTTGGGGGTCGACAGATACGCAGTATTTT	CASSQGWGSTDTQYF
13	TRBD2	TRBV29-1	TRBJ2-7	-	TGCAGCGCTAGCGGGGGGGCCCCCTACGAGCAGTACTTC	CSASGGAPYEQYF
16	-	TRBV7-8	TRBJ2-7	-	TGTGCCAGCAGCTTAGAGAACGCCAGGGTTATGAGCGAGCAGTACTTC	CASSLENARVMSEQYF
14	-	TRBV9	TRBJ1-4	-	TGTGCCAGCAGCGTAAGCCACTCGGGGGAAAAACTGTTTTTT	CASSVSHSGEKLFF
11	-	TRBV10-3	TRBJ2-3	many	TGTGCCATCACCGACAGGGATACGCAGTATTTT	CAITDRDTQYF
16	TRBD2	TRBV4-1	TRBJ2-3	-	TGCGCCAGCAGCCAAGTGATCGGGGGGTACGAAGATACGCAGTATTTT	CASSQVIGGYEDTQYF
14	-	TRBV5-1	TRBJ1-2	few	TGCGCCAGCAGCCCAGGAGATACCAACTATGGCTACACCTTC	CASSPGDTNYGYTF
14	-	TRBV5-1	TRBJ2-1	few	TGCGCCAGCGGCCCGAGCCCAGAAGTCAATGAGCAGTTCTTC	CASGPSPEVNEQFF
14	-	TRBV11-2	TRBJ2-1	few	TGTGCCAGCAGCTCGACACCGGGGCAAACCGAGCAGTTCTTC	CASSSTPGQTEQFF
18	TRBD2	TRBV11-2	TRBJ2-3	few	TGTGCCAGCAGCTTAGAATCGACCAGCGGGGGTACCACAGATACGCAGTATTTT	CASSLESTSGGTTDTQYF
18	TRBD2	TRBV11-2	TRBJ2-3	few	TGTGCCAGCAGCCCTCGGCGCGGCGGGGGACTGATCACAGATACGCAGTATTTT	CASSPRRGGGLITDTQYF
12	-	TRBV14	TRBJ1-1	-	TGTGCCAGCAGCCAGGGAACCGTGAAGGTTTTCTTT	CASSQGTVKVFF
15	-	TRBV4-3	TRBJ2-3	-	TGCGCCAGCAGCCAACAGCGGGCCAGCACAGATACGCAGTATTTT	CASSQQRASTDTQYF
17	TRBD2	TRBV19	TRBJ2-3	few	TGTGCCAGTAGTGACCAGCGGGGGACCCAAGGGACAGATACGCAGTATTTT	CASSDQRGTQGTDTQYF
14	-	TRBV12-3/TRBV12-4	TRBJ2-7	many	TGTGCCAGCAGCCCGGGACGGGTCTCCTACGAGCAGTACTTC	CASSPGRVSYEQYF
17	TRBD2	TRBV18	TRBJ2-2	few	TGTGCCAGCTCACCACAGCTAGCGGGAACGAACACCGGGGAGCTGTTTTTT	CASSPQLAGTNTGELFF
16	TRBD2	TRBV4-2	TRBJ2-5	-	TGTGCCAGCAGCCCTTCTGTAGCGGGGATCCAAGAGACCCAGTACTTC	CASSPSVAGIQETQYF
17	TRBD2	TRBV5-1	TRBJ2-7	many	TGCGCCAGCAGCCTACACCTCGGGCTAGCGGGAGCCTACGAGCAGTACTTC	CASSLHLGLAGAYEQYF
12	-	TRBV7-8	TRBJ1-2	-	TGTGCCAGCAGTCTCACAAAGGGTGGCTACACCTTC	CASSLTKGGYTF
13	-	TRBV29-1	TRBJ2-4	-	TGCAGCGTTGAAGGGCGGGCCAAAAACATTCAGTACTTC	CSVEGRAKNIQYF
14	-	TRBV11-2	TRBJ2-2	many	TGTGCCAGCAGCCTCGGGACGGTGACCGGGGAGCTGTTTTTT	CASSLGTVTGELFF
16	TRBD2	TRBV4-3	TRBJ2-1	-	TGCGCCAGCAGCCAAGATCTGGCTAGCGGGTACAATGAGCAGTTCTTC	CASSQDLASGYNEQFF
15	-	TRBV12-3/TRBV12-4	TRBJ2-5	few	TGTGCCAGCAGTTTCCGGAACCGCGCTTGGGAGACCCAGTACTTC	CASSFRNRAWETQYF
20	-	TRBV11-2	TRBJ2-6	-	TGTGCCAGCAGCTTAGGGTTCCTGGACAGAAAAACCTCCTGGGCCAACGTCCTGACTTTC	CASSLGFLDRKTSWANVLTF